This T cell receptor beta chain was recovered during a study of T cells in Graves' hyperthyroidism and ophthalmopathy. From RNA transcripts, TCR beta CDR3 regions were amplified. The primer set for the first-round RT-PCR of the TCR CDR3 was HTBI. TCRdb fed the multiplex PCR reads into MiXCR, producing one record per CDR3 protein. In the table there are hundreds of thousands of distinct CDR3 sequences, over 20% of which are singletons. Details on this clonotype: Its antigen is unknown.

Clinical symptoms, serum thyroxine, TRAb, thyroid ultrasound and orbital computed tomography established diagnosis. The PBMCs had their origin in more than 9.5 ml of fresh peripheral blood. General study results and limits: In blood, most of the thyroid clonotypes expanded above 0.001 were also present.

CDR1 is SGHAT and CDR2 is FQDESV in the germline V gene (reference sequence). The CDR3 totals 16 residues. Trimming removed 0 bases from V and 2 bases from J, with 11 bases in between. The rearrangement joins TRBV11-1 to TRBJ2-1; D unclear. The specimen sequenced was blood. The receptor comes from a man aged 30 to 45 with Graves' ophthalmopathy. The CDR3 coding sequence is TGTGCCAGCAGCTTAGCAGCTAGTCGAACCTACAATGAGCAGTTCTTC. It translates to CASSLAASRTYNEQFF.